This is a list of T cell receptor beta chains from one sample in a study of T cells of healthy individuals. Via MiXCR, TCRdb re-called the 5' RACE reads, giving one row per CDR3 protein. The repertoire includes about 57,000 distinct CDR3 sequences, 15% to 20% of them detected once, and approximately 4.8% sits in the top ten. The receptors were gathered from a human donor in good health. Both conserved end residues are part of each CDR3. D genes are given only for firm matches. Clone size is not always given. Where it is, it says once, few, many or a class for expanded clones.

d_call j_call v_call clone_size cdr3_nt cdr3_aa
TRBD2 TRBJ2-5 TRBV20-1 many TGCAGTGCAATCACTAGCGGGGGGGCCCGAGAGACCCAGTACTTC CSAITSGGARETQYF
TRBD1 TRBJ2-1 TRBV15 few TGTGCCACCAGCAGCCCCGAACAGGGGGCGTTAAATGAGCAGTTCTTC CATSSPEQGALNEQFF
NA TRBJ1-5 TRBV6-5 NA TGTGCCAGCAGTTACACCAGTGATCAGCCCCAGCATTTT CASSYTSDQPQHF
TRBD1 TRBJ2-5 TRBV27 many TGTGCCAGCAGTCGCCTGACAGGGGCCCAAGAGACCCAGTACTTC CASSRLTGAQETQYF
NA TRBJ2-1 TRBV20-1 medium-sized TGCAGTGCCACTTACATGGGGGGAGAAAGGAATGAGCAGTTCTTC CSATYMGGERNEQFF
NA TRBJ2-1 TRBV11-2 NA TGTGCCAGCAGCTTAGACCCGATTCTTAATGAGCAGTTCTTC CASSLDPILNEQFF
NA TRBJ2-3 TRBV27 few TGTGCCAGCAGTTCGTTGGGTGTTAGCACAGATACGCAGTATTTT CASSSLGVSTDTQYF
NA TRBJ2-7 TRBV3-1 NA TGTGCCAGCAGCCGATACCGGACAACATACGAGCAGTACTTC CASSRYRTTYEQYF
TRBD2 TRBJ2-3 TRBV9 many TGTGCCAGCAGCGGATCGGGCCGGACTAGCGGGAGCACAGATACGCAGTATTTT CASSGSGRTSGSTDTQYF
TRBD2 TRBJ2-1 TRBV4-1 NA TGCGCCAGCAGACTAACTACCGGGACTAGCAATGAGCAGTTCTTC CASRLTTGTSNEQFF
NA TRBJ2-5 TRBV25-1 NA TGTGCCAGCAGTGAAATCCCCGGGGAAGAAGAGACCCAGTACTTC CASSEIPGEEETQYF
NA TRBJ2-5 TRBV30 many TGTGCCTGTAACCGGGGGACCCAAGAGACCCAGTACTTC CACNRGTQETQYF
NA TRBJ2-5 TRBV29-1 NA TGCAGCGTTGCAGGCAGCGGAGAGACCCAGTACTTC CSVAGSGETQYF
NA TRBJ2-1 TRBV28 few TGTGCCAGCAGGCCACCCGGGGCAGTCAATGAGCAGTTCTTC CASRPPGAVNEQFF
TRBD1 TRBJ2-7 TRBV7-2 many TGTGCCAGCAGCACCTCCTCAGGGGGCTACGAGCAGTACTTC CASSTSSGGYEQYF
TRBD1 TRBJ1-6 TRBV18 many TGTGCCAGCTCACTCGGGACAGGGGCGGAATCACCCCTCCACTTT CASSLGTGAESPLHF
TRBD1 TRBJ2-5 TRBV7-2 NA TGTGCCAGCAGCTTCTACAGGGGAGAGACCCAGTACTTC CASSFYRGETQYF
NA TRBJ1-2 TRBV20-1 many TGCAGTGCGAGAGACGGGACCTATGGCTACACCTTC CSARDGTYGYTF
NA TRBJ2-2 TRBV4-1 many TGCGCCAGCAGCCAAGCGGCAGGGGTACGGACCGGGGAGCTGTTTTTT CASSQAAGVRTGELFF
TRBD1 TRBJ1-5 TRBV12-3/TRBV12-4 many TGTGCCAGCAAAGGGACAGGGGGGAGCAATCAGCCCCAGCATTTT CASKGTGGSNQPQHF
NA TRBJ2-7 TRBV20-1 many TGCAGTGCTAGGAAAAGGGTTTTTGGGTATCTCTACGAGCAGTACTTC CSARKRVFGYLYEQYF
TRBD1 TRBJ2-3 TRBV6-5 NA TGTGCCAGCAGTTTCTCCCTCCTGACAGGGAGCACAGATACGCAGTATTTT CASSFSLLTGSTDTQYF
NA TRBJ2-7 TRBV4-2 NA TGTGCCAGCAGCCAGGCACGGGCCGGAGGGGCCTCCTACGAGCAGTACTTC CASSQARAGGASYEQYF
TRBD2 TRBJ2-2 TRBV12-3/TRBV12-4 many TGTGCCAGCAGTTCCTCCTGGACTAGCTTCGGCGGGGAGCTGTTTTTT CASSSSWTSFGGELFF
TRBD1 TRBJ2-2 TRBV5-5 many TGTGCCAGCAGCTTGACAGGGGGCAGGACCGGGGAGCTGTTTTTT CASSLTGGRTGELFF
NA TRBJ2-2 TRBV27 many TGTGCCAGCAGTAAAGGGGGTTGGGAGCTGTTTTTT CASSKGGWELFF
NA TRBJ1-1 TRBV9 NA TGTGCCAGCGGGAAAGGGTGGGGGACGCTGGAAGCTTTCTTT CASGKGWGTLEAFF
TRBD1 TRBJ2-2 TRBV5-1 many TGCGCCAGCAGCTCCGACAGGGTTGGCACCGGGGAGCTGTTTTTT CASSSDRVGTGELFF
TRBD1 TRBJ2-7 TRBV30 many TGTGCCTGGGGCCGGGACAGGGGGCACGAGCAGTACTTC CAWGRDRGHEQYF